This T cell receptor (beta chain) came from a study of CD8+CD57+ T cells in acquired aplastic anemia. Looking at the study overall: On average, sorted CD4+ and CD8+ cells gave around 3.3 ug of DNA. Healthy-donor CD4+ cells averaged about 9.8 million reads.

The ends were cut back, 4 bases at V and 4 bases at J, with 13 bases in the middle. CDR1 is DFQATT, CDR2 SNEGSKA, per germline (reference sequence). This CDR3 is built from 13 residues. TCR beta VDJ and CDR3 profiles were obtained from a genomic DNA template. TCRdb redid the calling of the reads with MiXCR, one entry per CDR3 protein. This repertoire shows approximately 380,000 distinct CDR3 sequences, 60% to 80% found once; its top ten account for under 5%. As to this clonotype: Its antigen is undetermined.

Study-wide results and caveats: A significant difference in CD8+ Simpson's diversity between patients and controls was not found. A set of some 28 CD8+ CDR3 sequences was shared between patients and controls, and these sequences appeared highly expressed in patients.

The material sequenced was sorted CD4+, CD8+, or CD8+CD57+ T cells (not recorded which) from PBMCs. This TCR was recovered from a human donor in good health, serving as a control. The V call is TRBV20-1, the J call TRBJ1-1; tentative D call: TRBD1 (6 bases). CDR3 residues: CSAILGGSTEAFF. The DNA of the CDR3 is TGCAGTGCTATCTTAGGGGGGAGCACTGAAGCTTTCTTT.